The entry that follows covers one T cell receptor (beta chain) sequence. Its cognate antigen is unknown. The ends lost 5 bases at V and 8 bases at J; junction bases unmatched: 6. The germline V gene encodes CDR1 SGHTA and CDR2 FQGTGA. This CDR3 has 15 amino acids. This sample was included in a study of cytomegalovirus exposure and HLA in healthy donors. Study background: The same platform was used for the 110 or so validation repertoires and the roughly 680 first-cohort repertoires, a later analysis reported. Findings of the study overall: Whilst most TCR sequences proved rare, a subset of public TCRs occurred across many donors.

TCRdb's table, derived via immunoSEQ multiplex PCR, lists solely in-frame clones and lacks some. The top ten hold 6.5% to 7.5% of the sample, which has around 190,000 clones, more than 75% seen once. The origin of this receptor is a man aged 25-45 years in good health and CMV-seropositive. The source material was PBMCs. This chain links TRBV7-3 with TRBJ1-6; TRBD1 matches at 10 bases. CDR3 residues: CASSRSGQGDSPLHF. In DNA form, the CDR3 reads TGTGCCAGCAGCCGAAGCGGACAGGGGGATTCACCCCTCCACTTT.